This TCR beta chain was found in a study of T cells in Graves' hyperthyroidism and ophthalmopathy. The CDR3 runs 15 residues. V was clipped by 6 bases and J by 0 bases, with 12 bases between them. Germline CDR1 reads SGHTA; CDR2 reads FQGNSA. Patients showing uncontrolled infection, other autoimmune disease, pregnancy or lactation were ineligible. RNA transcripts yielded amplified TCR beta CDR3 regions. An initial round of RT-PCR targeting the TCR CDR3 relied on the HTBI primer set. TCRdb reprocessed the multiplex PCR reads via MiXCR and lists one record per CDR3 protein. The sample holds under 350,000 distinct CDR3 sequences; over 15% are singletons and the top ten take around 61%.

The genes are TRBV7-2 and TRBJ1-5; D is unresolved. Material: blood. The sequence was obtained from a woman aged 60-75 years with Graves' ophthalmopathy. The CDR3 nucleotides are TGTGCCAGCAGTCCTCACATGGTTAGCAATCAGCCCCAGCATTTT. This translates into CASSPHMVSNQPQHF. The full variable domain, in which reference TRBV7-2 and TRBJ1-5 provide the parts outside the CDR3, is GAGVSQSPSNKVTEKGKDVELRCDPISGHTALYWYRQSLGQGLEFLIYFQGNSAPDKSGLPSDRFSAERTGGSVSTLTIQRTQQEDSAVYLCASSPHMVSNQPQHFGDGTRLSIL.